A selection of T cell receptor beta chains follows, all from one sample in a study of memory CD8 T cells in hepatitis C reinfection. Measured with immunoSEQ multiplex PCR; TCRdb has only the in-frame clones, and not every one. The top ten clones hold roughly 0.99% of a sample with more than 45,000 clones, approximately 89% of them seen once. Material: naive CD8+ T cells sorted from blood. The receptors shown here come from a man younger than 30 with hepatitis C virus infection. The CDR3 runs from the conserved cysteine through the conserved F or W. Each record gives: V gene, J gene, CDR3 protein.

TRBV9	TRBJ2-1	CASSVGSSGHEQFF
TRBV18	TRBJ2-7	CASSPTLGETGLEQYF
TRBV6-5	TRBJ2-3	CASSYDASGSTDTQYF
TRBV27	TRBJ2-5	CASSPEGSGVGTQYF
TRBV4-1	TRBJ1-2	CASSAGDSSPYGYTF
TRBV7-9	TRBJ2-3	CASSVLLFTGGDTQYF
TRBV7-9	TRBJ2-3	CASGFVAGGKDTQYF
TRBV6-5	TRBJ2-1	CASSYFSLASYNEQFF
TRBV2	TRBJ2-7	CASSEGQGADEQYF
TRBV11-2	TRBJ2-2	CASIRGTASGELFF